This TCR beta chain comes out of a study of PD-1 blockade in classical Hodgkin lymphoma (dated by TCRdb to the early 2020s). Study-level background: Nivolumab dosing was 3 mg/kg intravenously every 2 weeks, continuing until either disease progression or unacceptable toxicity. To define a peripheral blood immune signature of response to PD-1 blockade in classical Hodgkin lymphoma, the study combined TCR beta sequencing with CyTOF. What the authors observed across the whole study: Among trial patients, those achieving complete response had baseline diversity similar to that of newly diagnosed patients, while diversity was significantly lower in partial responders and progressors. Diversity was lower in patients who began nivolumab less than 1 year after ASCT, so these patients were left out of later analyses to avoid confounding by immune reconstitution. CD4+ but not CD8+ TCR diversity rose significantly by C4D1 (p=0.0027 vs p=0.16), most apparent in complete responders (p=0.02). The study covered only a single clinical trial cohort, and the causes of the repertoire differences, possibly disease activity or prior therapy, were still not defined. Newly diagnosed patients were reported to have lower baseline TCR diversity than healthy donors, and relapsed/refractory patients were reported to have lower baseline TCR diversity still.

To note about this clone: The antigen it recognizes is unknown. Per-base qualities were not stored, and no clone one base away is much larger.

From its cysteine to its phenylalanine, the CDR3 spans 15 amino acids. Only the CDR3 DNA is retained, 45 bases long and in frame from the first base. The CDR1 and CDR2 encoded by the germline V gene are MDHEN and SYDVKM. At the junction V is shortened by 5 bases and J by 5 bases; bases outside the gene matches: 8. Genomic DNA was extracted with the Qiagen DNeasy kit from unsorted PBMCs and from negatively selected CD4+ and CD8+ fractions. Amplification of TCR beta CDR3 regions was done by immunoSEQ multiplex PCR with primers that anneal to V and J segments. Amplification bias was minimized using a synthetic immune receptor repertoire, and residual bias was removed computationally after sequencing. As for the original processing: Repertoire diversity was quantified as the Shannon entropy index using custom Python scripts. Unsorted, CD4+ and CD8+ repertoires were analyzed separately, except for combined analyses in which CD4+ and CD8+ sequences were merged in silico. A clone counted as expanded when the clone's frequency after treatment rose at least 2-fold relative to C1D1, and clones undetected at baseline were given a pseudocount of 0.5. Clones with 0 or 1 copy at C1D1 were classified as singleton clones, and clones with 2 or more copies were classified as non-singleton clones. Clones expanded in unsorted samples were assigned a CD4+, CD8+ or unknown annotation through matching of protein sequences in sorted samples from the same patient. Wilcoxon tests on paired samples were used to test diversity changes from C1D1 to C4D1. TCRdb's version of the immuneACCESS table is confined to in-frame rearrangements and falls short of the full clone set. An unresolved V gene accounts for under half of the shortfall where checked; the remainder is of unknown origin. V, J and clone size are taken as reported in that table, and D and trimming were inferred from the DNA itself. The sample table holds roughly 62,000 clones, of which more than 70% were seen once. Roughly an eighth of the sample rests with the top ten.

Taken with the paper, the label for time point translates to: cycle 1 day 1 (C1D1), immediately before nivolumab initiation. Every trial patient had relapsed after autologous stem cell transplantation, and cohorts A, B and C differed in prior brentuximab vedotin exposure. A total of 50 to 70 patients with relapsed/refractory classical Hodgkin lymphoma made up the trial cohort, and each patient's best overall response was complete response, partial response or progressive disease. In the multi-cohort phase II CheckMate 205 trial, trial patients received single-agent nivolumab. An independent review committee assessed best overall response by applying the 2007 International Working Group response criteria. Trial PBMCs were collected immediately before nivolumab initiation (C1D1) and during therapy at cycle 2 day 1 and cycle 4 day 1. Peripheral blood was collected in 8 mL Vacutainer Cell Preparation Tubes, from which PBMCs were isolated by centrifugation and then cryopreserved.

The sequence links TRBV28 to TRBJ1-2, and TRBD1 aligns with 10 junction nucleotides. Sequences were derived from peripheral blood mononuclear cells (PBMCs), sampled at baseline. This receptor was identified in a human donor with classical Hodgkin lymphoma. The CDR3 has the sequence CASSPQGQGKYGYTF. In nucleotide form, the sequence is TGTGCCAGCAGTCCCCAGGGACAGGGGAAATATGGCTACACCTTC.